The sequence of this TCR beta chain was determined in a study of beta chain features in type 1 diabetes. Germline assignment: CDR1 MNHNY and CDR2 SVGAGI (reference sequence). The CDR3 has 14 amino acids. V lost 4 bases, J lost 1 base, and 8 bases lay in between. This clone has a handful of counts. Antigen: not known. As every portion of the isolated RNA was reverse transcribed, the sequencing read expressed TCRB transcripts. Reads from naive, central memory and regulatory T cell samples averaged approximately 3.7 million. Assay: immunoSEQ multiplex PCR; the TCRdb copy retains only in-frame clones and omits some. This sample yields hundreds of thousands of clones, of which over 11% are seen a single time; approximately 0.015% belongs to the top ten. It was one heparinised blood draw, averaging around 100 mL, that each donor gave. By way of CD45RO/CCR7/CD25/CD127/CD95/CD27, the CD4+ regulatory, stem cell-like memory, central memory and naive cells were sorted. Once sorted, every population was more than 98% pure.

Study-level points and caveats: Type 1 diabetes patients had moderately but significantly shorter TCRB CDR3s in all four CD4+ subsets.

The chain carries TRBV6-6 and TRBJ2-1; D unresolved. This TCR came from a man between 25 and 39 years old with type 1 diabetes. Sequences were obtained from naive CD4+ T cells from blood. CDR3 in amino acids: CASSSSGSYNEQFF. CDR3 sequence (DNA): TGTGCCAGCAGTTCATCCGGGTCCTACAATGAGCAGTTCTTC.